A single sample is the source of the 12 T cell receptor beta chains below, sequenced in a study of blood T cells in healthy people across ages. With a J-beta primer mix and a sample-barcoded 5' primer, a second PCR ran 7 to 11 cycles. MiXCR was run by TCRdb on the 5' RACE reads, yielding one entry per CDR3 protein. The table includes 1.8 million or so distinct CDR3 sequences, 35% to 50% detected once. Sequencing was carried out using blood. These receptors were taken from a human donor in good health.

In its sample, this clonotype was seen a few times. The V and J genes are TRBV20-1 and TRBJ2-3; no definite D call. The CDR3 contains 12 residues. Germline CDR1 and CDR2: DFQATT and SNEGSKA (reference sequence). The ends were cut back, 6 bases at V and 1 base at J, with 8 bases in the middle. CDR3 protein: CSAPWGTDTQYF. As DNA, the CDR3 is TGCAGTGCCCCGTGGGGCACAGATACGCAGTATTTT.

In regard to this clonotype: Given a much more abundant clone one base away, this may be a read error. The chain is built from TRBV7-2 and TRBJ2-1; 14 nucleotides match TRBD2. The CDR3 runs 15 residues. Germline V gene sequence: CDR1 SGHTA, CDR2 FQGNSA. Here the CDR3 reads CASSGLAGGYDEQFF. The CDR3 DNA is TGTGCCAGCTCCGGACTAGCGGGGGGCTACGATGAGCAGTTCTTC.

CDR3 DNA: TGCAGCGTTGACTGGGGTGAAAGGCTGTTTTTT. Translating gives CSVDWGERLFF. The chain combines TRBV29-1 with TRBJ1-4; D unclear. The CDR3 length is 11 residues. CDR1 SQVTM and CDR2 ANQGSEA come from the germline V gene. Trimming removed 3 bases from V and 14 bases from J, with 13 bases in between.

The J gene is TRBJ1-1, the V gene TRBV3-1; the D is unclear. The V and J ends lost 4 bases and 3 bases respectively, with 15 bases between them. This CDR3 contains 15 residues. CDR1 is LGHDT, CDR2 YNNKEL, per germline (reference sequence). CDR3 amino acids: CASSPWTTTDTEAFF. The CDR3 nucleotides are TGTGCCAGCAGCCCTTGGACCACGACGGACACTGAAGCTTTCTTT.

This clonotype was observed a handful of times. CDR3 coding DNA: TGTGCCAGCAGCTTATGGTTAGGGGGGCTGGAAGCTAACTATGGCTACACCTTC. Protein sequence: CASSLWLGGLEANYGYTF. The J gene is TRBJ1-2, the V gene TRBV7-8; TRBD1 is a possible D gene (6 bases). Deletions cut 2 bases from V and 0 bases from J, with 19 bases between. Germline V gene lookup returns CDR1 SGHVS and CDR2 FQNEAQ. CDR3 length: 18 amino acids.

In its sample, this clonotype was seen a few times. The CDR3 spells CASSLAAAAYNEQFF. In DNA, the CDR3 is TGTGCCAGCAGCTTAGCGGCGGCAGCCTACAATGAGCAGTTCTTC. J is TRBJ2-1 and V is TRBV7-2, with D unclear. The CDR3 spans 15 residues. Germline V gives CDR1 SGHTA, CDR2 FQGNSA. Trimming removed 0 bases at V and 2 bases at J, with 8 bases between.

The chain carries TRBV28 and TRBJ1-4, with D possibly TRBD1 on 6 matching bases. The CDR3 runs 18 residues. V lost 3 bases and J 2 bases, leaving 19 bases between the germline ends. Looked up from germline, CDR1 is MDHEN and CDR2 is SYDVKM. This chain's CDR3 is CASSFLGDNIFTNEKLFF. CDR3 nucleotide sequence: TGTGCCAGCAGTTTCCTCGGGGACAACATATTTACTAATGAAAAACTGTTTTTT.

This clonotype was seen more than once but under ten times. This rearrangement joins TRBV5-1 to TRBJ2-7; the D gene is possibly TRBD2 (5 bases). From germline, CDR1 is SGHRS and CDR2 YFSETQ. Trimming shortened V by 5 bases and J by 3 bases, and 15 bases separated the two germline ends. The CDR3 length is 14 residues. CDR3 sequence (DNA): TGCGCCAGCAGGGAGGACGGTCTCTACTACGAGCAGTACTTC. Protein sequence: CASREDGLYYEQYF.

The chain is built from TRBV29-1 and TRBJ2-7; D not certain. The germline V gene encodes CDR1 SQVTM and CDR2 ANQGSEA. This CDR3 comprises 12 residues. The V end lost 6 bases, the J end lost 2 bases, and 11 bases lay between the germline ends. CDR3 residues: CSVLTPTYEQYF. CDR3 bases: TGCAGCGTACTAACACCCACCTACGAGCAGTACTTC.

J is TRBJ2-3 and V is TRBV7-2, with D unclear. This CDR3 is 13 amino acids long. The germline V gene encodes CDR1 SGHTA and CDR2 FQGNSA. V gave up 4 bases and J gave up 14 bases, with 19 bases separating them. CDR3 in amino acids: CASSSLGNKARYF. DNA for the CDR3: TGTGCCAGCAGCTCCCTGGGCAATAAGGCGCGGTATTTT.

This chain joins TRBV6-2 or TRBV6-3 and TRBJ2-7; 7 bases map to TRBD2. Germline lookup yields CDR1 MNHEY and CDR2 SVGEGT. Losses at the gene ends were 6 bases for V and 6 bases for J; bases not matched to a gene: 8. The CDR3 length is 13 residues. The chain's CDR3 is CASSPQGGTEQYF. For the CDR3, the DNA is TGTGCCAGCAGCCCCCAGGGAGGGACCGAGCAGTACTTC.

The table lists this clonotype with a count of one. This chain links TRBV7-9 with TRBJ1-1; maybe TRBD1 (5 bases). Germline CDR1 reads SEHNR; CDR2 reads FQNEAQ (reference sequence). The length of the CDR3 is 15 residues. V shed 2 bases and J shed 1 base, with 11 bases lying between them. The CDR3 sequence: CASSLLGRANTEAFF. The CDR3 region has the DNA TGTGCCAGCAGCTTATTGGGCAGGGCGAACACTGAAGCTTTCTTT.